The next 10 T cell receptor beta chains were all read from a single sample in a study of CD8 T cells in Susac syndrome. When the RNA was reverse transcribed, random hexamers were used with an input of roughly 0.5 to 1 ug. One entry per CDR3 protein, called by TCRdb with MiXCR from the immunoSEQ multiplex PCR reads. The sample lists roughly 400,000 distinct CDR3 sequences; around 85% were seen once. The sequencing sample was made of CD8+ T cells from PBMCs. The receptors derive from a human donor with multiple sclerosis.

The V call is TRBV2, the J call TRBJ2-5, with 7 bases identical to TRBD1. The trim removed 8 bases at V and 3 bases at J, leaving 9 bases unmatched. Germline lookup yields CDR1 SNHLY and CDR2 FYNNEI. The CDR3 sequence is 14 residues long. In DNA, the CDR3 is TGTGCCAGCGGAACCCTCGGGACAGAAGAGACCCAGTACTTC. Its translation is CASGTLGTEETQYF. The whole variable domain, filled in from reference TRBV2 and TRBJ2-5, reads EPEVTQTPSHQVTQMGQEVILRCVPISNHLYFYWYRQILGQKVEFLVSFYNNEISEKSEIFDDQFSVERPDGSNFTLKIRSTKLEDSAMYFCASGTLGTEETQYFGPGTRLLVL.

The rearrangement joins TRBV11-2 to TRBJ2-7; D unresolved. Trimming removed 5 bases from V and 1 base from J, with 15 bases in between. There are 15 residues in the CDR3. The germline V gene encodes CDR1 SGHAT and CDR2 FQNNGV. DNA for the CDR3: TGTGCCAGCAGCGCTCAGCCCATTAGGTCCTACGAGCAGTACTTC. Translation: CASSAQPIRSYEQYF. The full variable domain, rest sourced from reference TRBV11-2 and TRBJ2-7, is EAGVAQSPRYKIIEKRQSVAFWCNPISGHATLYWYQQILGQGPKLLIQFQNNGVVDDSQLPKDRFSAERLKGVDSTLKIQPAKLEDSAVYLCASSAQPIRSYEQYFGPGTRLTVT.

The chain carries TRBV10-3 and TRBJ2-3, with 10 bases matching TRBD2. The CDR3 extends over 18 amino acids. CDR1 and CDR2 from the germline V gene are ENHRY and SYGVKD. Losses at the gene ends were 2 bases for V and 2 bases for J; bases not matched to a gene: 10. CDR3 bases: TGTGCCATCAGTGAGCTGAGGACTAGCGGAGCCTCCACAGATACGCAGTATTTT. Translating gives CAISELRTSGASTDTQYF.

As concerns this clonotype: An end of the junction does not agree with germline; a read error may underlie this. V usage is TRBV30 and J usage is TRBJ1-1; D unclear. The CDR3 loop spans 12 amino acids. CDR1 is GTSNPN and CDR2 is SVGIG in the germline V gene (reference sequence). CDR3 sequence (DNA): TGTGCCTCTCTTCGGAGGGAGACTGAAGCTTCCTTT. It encodes CASLRRETEASF.

This rearrangement joins TRBV9 to TRBJ1-2, with D hard to call. V was cut by 3 bases and J by 2 bases, with 8 bases left in between. The CDR3 is 13 residues long. Germline V gives CDR1 SGDLS, CDR2 YYNGEE. The CDR3 region is CASSGTLNYGYTF. The CDR3 bases are TGTGCCAGCAGCGGTACCCTGAACTATGGCTACACCTTC.

The chain joins TRBV4-1 to TRBJ1-4; no clear D gene. Germline V gene sequence: CDR1 MGHRA, CDR2 YSYEKL. Trimming pared 2 bases from V and 7 bases from J, leaving 8 bases between. This CDR3 is built from 13 residues. The CDR3 loop reads CASSQILFEKLFF. The CDR3 coding sequence is TGCGCCAGCAGCCAAATTCTTTTTGAAAAACTGTTTTTT.

V usage is TRBV7-6 and J usage is TRBJ2-7; tentatively, D is TRBD1 (6 bases). The CDR3 spans 15 residues. Germline assignment: CDR1 SGHVS and CDR2 FNYEAQ. V shed 2 bases and J shed 2 bases, with 13 bases lying between them. The CDR3 DNA sequence: TGTGCCAGCAGCTTATCGACAGGCGATCCCTACGAGCAGTACTTC. It translates to CASSLSTGDPYEQYF.

DNA for the CDR3: TGTGCCAGCAGGACCCCCGGCCCCACTGAAGCTTTCTTT. As protein: CASRTPGPTEAFF. The chain employs TRBV28 and TRBJ1-1; D is unclear. Germline V CDR1 and CDR2: MDHEN, SYDVKM. V was trimmed by 6 bases and J by 4 bases, leaving 12 bases between them. The CDR3 spans 13 residues. Full variable domain (outside the CDR3, taken from reference TRBV28 and TRBJ1-1): DVKVTQSSRYLVKRTGEKVFLECVQDMDHENMFWYRQDPGLGLRLIYFSYDVKMKEKGDIPEGYSVSREKKERFSLILESASTNQTSMYLCASRTPGPTEAFFGQGTRLTVV.

The V and J genes are TRBV29-1 and TRBJ1-1, with 7 bases matching TRBD1. The CDR3 totals 15 residues. The germline CDR1 and CDR2 sequences are SQVTM and ANQGSEA. J lost 5 bases, V lost 8 bases, and 17 bases had no gene match. The CDR3 loop is CSSTGTVSSGTEAFF. CDR3 in DNA: TGCAGCTCAACCGGGACAGTATCTTCGGGGACTGAAGCTTTCTTT.

The chain has TRBV27 and TRBJ1-2, with 7 bases aligning to TRBD1. Germline assignment: CDR1 MNHEY and CDR2 SMNVEV (reference sequence). J was trimmed by 2 bases and V by 3 bases; bases with no gene match: 6. This CDR3 is built from 15 residues. CDR3 sequence: CASSFGTEQNYGYTF. In DNA, the CDR3 is TGTGCCAGCAGTTTCGGGACAGAGCAGAACTATGGCTACACCTTC.